These 26 T cell receptor beta chains were all obtained from the same sample, sequenced in a study of identifying expanded T cells in peripheral blood. Here immunoSEQ multiplex PCR was the method, and the copy in TCRdb shows in-frame clones only, minus some. Of 70,000 or so clones in the sample, roughly 90% were seen once. Sequencing was performed on blood. The origin of the receptors is a person aged 18 to 70 in good health.

The chain carries TRBV19 and TRBJ2-5; D unclear. Trimming took off 3 bases at V and 4 bases at J, with 15 bases between the two ends. The CDR3 is made up of 15 amino acids. Germline values: CDR1 LNHDA, CDR2 SQIVND (reference sequence). The CDR3 reads CASSILHGVRETQYF. The CDR3 DNA follows: TGTGCCAGTAGTATTCTGCACGGAGTAAGAGAGACCCAGTACTTC.

This clone was detected only once. The chain has TRBV5-8 and TRBJ2-1; D possibly matches TRBD1 or TRBD2 (5 bases each). Germline CDR1 SGHTS, CDR2 YDEGEE. V was shortened by 2 bases and J by 0 bases, with 15 bases between the two germline ends. The CDR3 has 17 amino acids. CDR3 sequence: CASSLDGTLSSYNEQFF. The CDR3 DNA follows: TGTGCCAGCAGCTTAGACGGGACGCTCAGCTCCTACAATGAGCAGTTCTTC.

This rearrangement joins TRBV30 to TRBJ2-1; 7 bases fit TRBD1. This CDR3 has 16 residues. Germline values: CDR1 GTSNPN, CDR2 SVGIG (reference sequence). Trimming took 2 bases from V and 4 from J; bases not matched to a gene: 11. CDR3: CAWSYGSGRGYNEQFF. As DNA, the CDR3 is TGTGCCTGGAGTTACGGTTCGGGCAGGGGGTACAATGAGCAGTTCTTC.

This rearrangement joins TRBV6-6 to TRBJ1-3, with a tentative D call TRBD1 (5 bases). From germline, CDR1 is MNHNY and CDR2 SVGAGI (reference sequence). V dropped 7 bases and J dropped 0 bases, with 13 bases sitting between them. This CDR3 comprises 15 residues. CDR3 loop: CASTPRTGSGNTIYF. The CDR3, as DNA: TGTGCCAGCACCCCCCGAACAGGCTCTGGAAACACCATATATTTT.

The V gene is TRBV5-6, the J gene TRBJ2-7; a possible D gene is TRBD1 (6 bases). V was clipped by 2 bases and J by 2 bases, with 8 bases between them. Per the germline V gene, CDR1 is SGHDT and CDR2 is YYEEEE. The CDR3 is 13 residues long. CDR3 protein: CASSFGQTYEQYF. CDR3 nucleotide sequence: TGTGCCAGCAGCTTCGGACAGACCTACGAGCAGTACTTC.

The chain joins TRBV19 to TRBJ1-2, with TRBD1 matching over 9 bases. The CDR3 contains 12 residues. Germline CDR1 is LNHDA and CDR2 is SQIVND (reference sequence). Trimming removed 9 bases from V and 8 bases from J; junction bases left unmatched: 7. CDR3 loop: CASVDRGRGYTF. The CDR3 DNA reads as TGTGCCAGCGTGGACAGGGGTCGAGGCTACACCTTC.

This clone was seen a few times. The CDR3 here is CASSLGTGGFRAFF. In DNA form, the CDR3 reads TGTGCCAGCAGCTTAGGGACAGGGGGCTTTCGGGCTTTCTTT. This sequence joins TRBV5-6 and TRBJ1-1; TRBD1 aligns across 12 bases. The V and J ends lost 2 bases and 11 bases, in that order; junction bases with no gene match: 7. Germline lookup yields CDR1 SGHDT and CDR2 YYEEEE. The CDR3 is 14 residues long.

The V and J genes are TRBV7-2 and TRBJ1-1; perhaps TRBD1 as D (5 bases). Germline assignment: CDR1 SGHTA and CDR2 FQGNSA. The ends were cut back, 5 bases at V and 7 bases at J, with 26 bases in the middle. The CDR3 extends over 17 amino acids. The CDR3 here is CASSPRVSFPGTIEAFF. In nucleotides, the CDR3 is TGTGCCAGCAGCCCCCGTGTTAGTTTTCCAGGGACCATTGAAGCTTTCTTT.

V is TRBV30 and J is TRBJ2-5; TRBD2 aligns across 8 bases. V lost 2 bases to trimming and J lost 5 bases; unmatched junction nucleotides: 7. The CDR3 length is 14 residues. Germline V gene lookup returns CDR1 GTSNPN and CDR2 SVGIG (reference sequence). CDR3 nucleotide sequence: TGTGCCTGGAGTTCAGGACTAGCCGTGGAGACCCAGTACTTC. As protein: CAWSSGLAVETQYF.

In regard to this clone: The same CDR3 arises from other DNA sequences in this sample as well. The chain couples TRBV27 to TRBJ1-2, with D perhaps matching TRBD1 (6 bases). V was shortened by 3 bases and J by 8 bases, with 16 bases between the two germline ends. The CDR3 loop spans 14 amino acids. CDR1 and CDR2 from the germline V gene are MNHEY and SMNVEV (reference sequence). In nucleotides, the CDR3 is TGTGCCAGCAGTTTTGAAGGCAGGGGAGGCGGCTACACCTTC. Translating it yields CASSFEGRGGGYTF.

The V call is TRBV5-1, the J call TRBJ2-5; a possible D gene is TRBD2 (7 bases). The V and J ends lost 0 bases and 1 base respectively, with 19 bases between them. CDR3 length: 18 amino acids. Germline V CDR1 and CDR2: SGHRS, YFSETQ. CDR3 protein: CASSLGVRGRSSQETQYF. DNA for the CDR3: TGCGCCAGCAGCTTGGGAGTGCGGGGGCGATCTAGCCAAGAGACCCAGTACTTC.

This clone was observed a single time. The chain combines TRBV7-6 with TRBJ1-1; possibly TRBD1 for D (5 bases). Germline CDR1 and CDR2: SGHVS and FNYEAQ. CDR3 length: 15 residues. V lost 1 base and J 4 bases, leaving 13 bases between the germline ends. CDR3 bases: TGTGCCAGCAGCTTAGTCCCAGGGATGGCCACTGAAGCTTTCTTT. Residues: CASSLVPGMATEAFF.

The rearrangement joins TRBV19 to TRBJ2-7, with 7 nucleotides matching TRBD1. J gave up 4 bases and V 4 bases, and 10 bases lay outside the gene matches. CDR1 and CDR2 from the germline V gene are LNHDA and SQIVND (reference sequence). The CDR3 consists of 15 residues. The CDR3 sequence: CASSRDRESRYEQYF. For the CDR3, the DNA is TGTGCCAGTAGTAGAGACAGGGAGAGTCGGTACGAGCAGTACTTC.

This chain links TRBV6-4 with TRBJ2-1; tentative D call: TRBD2 (5 bases). V was cut by 6 bases and J by 5 bases, with 11 bases left in between. This CDR3 spans 13 amino acids. From germline, CDR1 is MRHNA and CDR2 SNTAGT. CDR3 DNA sequence: TGTGCCAGCAGGGCCCGGGGAAACAATGAGCAGTTCTTC. The encoded protein is CASRARGNNEQFF.

The chain combines TRBV11-2 with TRBJ2-7, with 7 bases lining up with TRBD1. CDR1 SGHAT and CDR2 FQNNGV come from the germline V gene. The CDR3 loop spans 16 amino acids. V trimming: 5 bases; J trimming: 0 bases; junction bases outside the gene matches: 10. The CDR3 nucleotides are TGTGCCAGCAGCCCCGAGGGACAGTTAAGCTCCTACGAGCAGTACTTC. Translation: CASSPEGQLSSYEQYF.

The chain couples TRBV6-6 to TRBJ1-1; a possible D gene is TRBD1 (5 bases). CDR1 MNHNY and CDR2 SVGAGI come from the germline V gene (reference sequence). The CDR3 has 13 residues. The V end was cut by 6 bases, the J end by 4 bases, with 12 bases between. DNA for the CDR3: TGTGCCAGCAGACGGGGGGTTTCCACTGAAGCTTTCTTT. It encodes CASRRGVSTEAFF.

The V gene is TRBV4-1, the J gene TRBJ1-6, with D perhaps TRBD1 (5 bases). Between the trimmed V and J ends, which lost 4 bases and 8 bases, there was a span of 18 bases. Looked up from germline, CDR1 is MGHRA and CDR2 is YSYEKL. The CDR3 runs to 16 residues. The DNA for the CDR3 is TGCGCCAGCAGCCCGTCTGAATATTCAGGGTATTCACCCCTCCACTTT. Protein product: CASSPSEYSGYSPLHF.

This chain uses TRBV10-3 with TRBJ2-1, with unresolved D. Germline assignment: CDR1 ENHRY and CDR2 SYGVKD. The CDR3 contains 10 residues. V lost 10 bases, J lost 3 bases, and 4 bases lay in between. In nucleotides, the CDR3 is TGTGCCACCTTCTACAATGAGCAGTTCTTC. Its translation: CATFYNEQFF.

J is TRBJ1-2 and V is TRBV28; D unclear. Germline assignment: CDR1 MDHEN and CDR2 SYDVKM. V dropped 3 bases and J dropped 6 bases, with 8 bases sitting between them. This CDR3 spans 12 amino acids. The CDR3 region has the DNA TGTGCCAGCAGTTTCCCGGGGAATGGCTACACCTTC. Translating gives CASSFPGNGYTF.

This chain uses TRBV7-8 with TRBJ2-5; D not certain. Trimming pared 3 bases from V and 1 base from J, leaving 9 bases between. The CDR3 totals 14 residues. The germline V gene encodes CDR1 SGHVS and CDR2 FQNEAQ. Written as DNA, the CDR3 is TGTGCCAGCAGCTTTATTCACCTCCAAGAGACCCAGTACTTC. It yields the protein CASSFIHLQETQYF.

V gene TRBV6-1 combines with J gene TRBJ2-1, with D uncertain. V was clipped by 0 bases and J by 0 bases, with 9 bases between them. CDR3 length equals 16 residues. Germline CDR1 reads MNHNS; CDR2 reads SASEGT. The CDR3, as DNA: TGTGCCAGCAGTGAAGCGCTCTGGAGCTCCTACAATGAGCAGTTCTTC. Protein product: CASSEALWSSYNEQFF.

This rearrangement joins TRBV7-9 to TRBJ2-4; 8 nucleotides align to TRBD2. The CDR3 covers 13 residues. From germline, CDR1 is SEHNR and CDR2 FQNEAQ (reference sequence). V was clipped by 3 bases and J by 13 bases; unmatched bases: 8. This CDR3 is CASSLSLADVQYF. The CDR3 DNA sequence: TGTGCCAGCAGCTTGTCACTAGCGGACGTCCAGTACTTC.

This CDR3 is CAISESGGAGQYF. CDR3 nucleotide sequence: TGTGCCATCAGTGAGTCGGGGGGGGCAGGGCAGTACTTC. The rearrangement links TRBV10-3 to TRBJ2-7; D is possibly TRBD2 (7 bases). Per germline, CDR1 ENHRY and CDR2 SYGVKD. This CDR3 comprises 13 residues. The V end lost 0 bases, the J end lost 9 bases, and 12 bases lay between the germline ends.

The V and J genes are TRBV5-4 and TRBJ2-5, with D uncertain. V was trimmed by 0 bases and J by 5 bases, leaving 11 bases between them. There are 14 residues in the CDR3. Germline CDR1 is SGHNT and CDR2 is YYREEE (reference sequence). The CDR3 loop reads CASSLDPREETQYF. CDR3 nucleotide sequence: TGTGCCAGCAGCTTGGACCCCCGAGAGGAGACCCAGTACTTC.

The V and J genes are TRBV7-9 and TRBJ2-1, with 11 bases fitting TRBD2. After removal of 0 bases from V and 9 bases from J, the junction contained 13 bases not matched to a gene. Germline-derived CDR1 and CDR2 are SEHNR and FQNEAQ (reference sequence). This CDR3 comprises 18 residues. CDR3 protein: CASSLASSGRREVIEQFF. The CDR3 DNA is TGTGCCAGCAGCTTAGCGTCTAGCGGGAGGAGGGAGGTTATTGAGCAGTTCTTC.

V usage is TRBV7-6 and J usage is TRBJ2-5; TRBD2 matches 7 bases. Germline assignment: CDR1 SGHVS and CDR2 FNYEAQ. The CDR3 totals 15 residues. With V trimmed by 0 bases and J by 1 base, 2 bases remained unmatched. CDR3 sequence: CASSLARTSQETQYF. CDR3 coding DNA: TGTGCCAGCAGCTTAGCCCGGACTAGCCAAGAGACCCAGTACTTC.